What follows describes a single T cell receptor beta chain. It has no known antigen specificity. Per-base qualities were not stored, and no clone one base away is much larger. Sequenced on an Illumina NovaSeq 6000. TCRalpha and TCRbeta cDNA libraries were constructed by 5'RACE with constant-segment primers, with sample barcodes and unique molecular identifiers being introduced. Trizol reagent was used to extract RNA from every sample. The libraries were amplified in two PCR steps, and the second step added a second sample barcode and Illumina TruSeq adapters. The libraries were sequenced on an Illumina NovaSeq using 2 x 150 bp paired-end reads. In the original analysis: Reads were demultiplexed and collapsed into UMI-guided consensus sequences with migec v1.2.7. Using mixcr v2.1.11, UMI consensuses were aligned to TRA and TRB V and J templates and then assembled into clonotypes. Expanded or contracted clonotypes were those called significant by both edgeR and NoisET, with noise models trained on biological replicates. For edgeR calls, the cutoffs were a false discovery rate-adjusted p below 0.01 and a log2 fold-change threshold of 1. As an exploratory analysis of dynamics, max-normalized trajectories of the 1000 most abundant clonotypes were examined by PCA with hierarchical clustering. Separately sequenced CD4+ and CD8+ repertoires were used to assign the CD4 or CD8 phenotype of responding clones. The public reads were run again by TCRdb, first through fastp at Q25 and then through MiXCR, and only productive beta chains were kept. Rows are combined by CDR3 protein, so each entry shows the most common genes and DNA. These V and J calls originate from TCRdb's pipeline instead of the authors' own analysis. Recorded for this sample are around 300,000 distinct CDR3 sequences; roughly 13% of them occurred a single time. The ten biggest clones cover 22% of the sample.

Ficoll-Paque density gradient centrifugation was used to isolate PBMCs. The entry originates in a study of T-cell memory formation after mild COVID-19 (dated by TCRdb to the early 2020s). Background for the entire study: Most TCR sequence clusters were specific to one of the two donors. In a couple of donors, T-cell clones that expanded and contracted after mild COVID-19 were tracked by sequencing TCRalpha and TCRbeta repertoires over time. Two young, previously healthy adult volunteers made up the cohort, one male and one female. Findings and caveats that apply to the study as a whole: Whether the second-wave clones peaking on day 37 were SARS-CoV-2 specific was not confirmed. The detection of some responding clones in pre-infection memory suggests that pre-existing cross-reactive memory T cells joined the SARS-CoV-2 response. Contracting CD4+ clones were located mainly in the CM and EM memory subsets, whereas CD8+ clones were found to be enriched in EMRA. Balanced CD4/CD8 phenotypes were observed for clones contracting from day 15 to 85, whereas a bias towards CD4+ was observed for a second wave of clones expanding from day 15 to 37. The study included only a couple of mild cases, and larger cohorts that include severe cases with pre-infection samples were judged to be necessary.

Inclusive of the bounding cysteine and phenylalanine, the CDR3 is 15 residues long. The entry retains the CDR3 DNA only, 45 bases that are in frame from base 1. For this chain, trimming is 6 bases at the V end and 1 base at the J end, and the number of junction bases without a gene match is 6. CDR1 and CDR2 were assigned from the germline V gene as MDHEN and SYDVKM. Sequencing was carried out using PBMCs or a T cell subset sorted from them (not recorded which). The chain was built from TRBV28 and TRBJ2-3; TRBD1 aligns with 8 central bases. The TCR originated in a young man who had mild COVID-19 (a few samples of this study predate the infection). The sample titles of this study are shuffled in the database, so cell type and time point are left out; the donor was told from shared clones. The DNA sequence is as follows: TGTGCCAGCAGGGAACCGGGACAGGGCACAGATACGCAGTATTTT. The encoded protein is CASREPGQGTDTQYF.